A selection of T cell receptor beta chains follows, all from one sample in a study of T-cell memory formation after mild COVID-19. Each CDR3 protein gets one entry after TCRdb re-called the 5' RACE reads with MiXCR. Altogether hundreds of thousands of distinct CDR3 sequences are present, under 25% being singletons, with the ten largest covering 20% to 25%. Sequenced material: PBMCs or a T cell subset sorted from them (not recorded which). These receptors were collected from a man younger than 35 who had mild COVID-19 (a few samples of this study predate the infection). Cell type and time point are not known. CDR3s include the opening cysteine and the closing phenylalanine or tryptophan. A D gene is named only where the DNA matches it firmly. Not every row has a clone size; where given, it reads once, few, many or a size class.

J gene: TRBJ1-2
CDR3 length: 13
clone size: few
D gene: .
V gene: TRBV6-2/TRBV6-3
CDR3 protein: CASSSSGGNGYTF
CDR3 DNA: TGTGCCAGCAGTTCGTCGGGCGGTAATGGCTACACCTTC

J gene: TRBJ2-7
CDR3 length: 13
clone size: few
D gene: .
V gene: TRBV6-1
CDR3 protein: CASSAAGRYEQYF
CDR3 DNA: TGTGCCAGCAGTGCGGCAGGGAGGTACGAGCAGTACTTC

J gene: TRBJ2-2
CDR3 length: 12
clone size: few
D gene: .
V gene: TRBV5-4
CDR3 protein: CASSFVAGELFF
CDR3 DNA: TGTGCCAGCAGCTTTGTAGCGGGGGAGCTGTTTTTT

J gene: TRBJ1-1
CDR3 length: 14
clone size: few
D gene: TRBD1
V gene: TRBV5-1
CDR3 protein: CASSETGLDTEAFF
CDR3 DNA: TGCGCCAGCAGCGAGACAGGGTTGGACACTGAAGCTTTCTTT

J gene: TRBJ2-7
CDR3 length: 14
clone size: once
D gene: .
V gene: TRBV29-1
CDR3 protein: CSVRNSDGSYEQYF
CDR3 DNA: TGCAGCGTAAGAAATTCGGACGGATCCTACGAGCAGTACTTC

J gene: TRBJ1-6
CDR3 length: 14
clone size: .
D gene: TRBD1
V gene: TRBV25-1
CDR3 protein: CASSEGTGGSPLHF
CDR3 DNA: TGTGCCAGCAGTGAGGGGACAGGCGGGTCACCCCTCCACTTT

J gene: TRBJ1-1
CDR3 length: 15
clone size: .
D gene: TRBD1
V gene: TRBV4-3
CDR3 protein: CASSQDLTGGTEAFF
CDR3 DNA: TGCGCCAGCAGCCAAGATCTGACAGGGGGAACTGAAGCTTTCTTT

J gene: TRBJ2-3
CDR3 length: 12
clone size: few
D gene: .
V gene: TRBV7-2
CDR3 protein: CASSPASDTQYF
CDR3 DNA: TGTGCCAGCAGCCCCGCCTCGGATACGCAGTATTTT

J gene: TRBJ1-1
CDR3 length: 14
clone size: few
D gene: TRBD1
V gene: TRBV9
CDR3 protein: CASSPRQGWNEAFF
CDR3 DNA: TGTGCCAGCAGCCCCCGACAGGGGTGGAATGAAGCTTTCTTT

J gene: TRBJ2-6
CDR3 length: 17
clone size: .
D gene: TRBD1
V gene: TRBV29-1
CDR3 protein: CSVERDSRSSGANVLTF
CDR3 DNA: TGCAGCGTTGAGAGGGACAGTCGTAGCTCTGGGGCCAACGTCCTGACTTTC

J gene: TRBJ1-5
CDR3 length: 14
clone size: .
D gene: .
V gene: TRBV7-9
CDR3 protein: CASSLDQGNQPQHF
CDR3 DNA: TGTGCCAGCAGCTTAGACCAGGGCAATCAGCCCCAGCATTTT

J gene: TRBJ2-5
CDR3 length: 16
clone size: .
D gene: .
V gene: TRBV7-8
CDR3 protein: CASSLGRGRHQETQYF
CDR3 DNA: TGTGCCAGCAGCTTAGGCCGGGGACGGCACCAAGAGACCCAGTACTTC

J gene: TRBJ2-7
CDR3 length: 12
clone size: .
D gene: .
V gene: TRBV4-1
CDR3 protein: CASGDGVHEQYF
CDR3 DNA: TGCGCCAGCGGCGATGGGGTCCACGAGCAGTACTTC

J gene: TRBJ2-1
CDR3 length: 13
clone size: .
D gene: TRBD1
V gene: TRBV6-6
CDR3 protein: CASSSATGGVQFF
CDR3 DNA: TGTGCCAGCAGTTCCGCGACAGGGGGCGTACAGTTCTTC

J gene: TRBJ1-5
CDR3 length: 15
clone size: .
D gene: .
V gene: TRBV6-1
CDR3 protein: CASSERETSNQPQHF
CDR3 DNA: TGTGCCAGCAGTGAAAGGGAGACTAGCAATCAGCCCCAGCATTTT

J gene: TRBJ2-3
CDR3 length: 15
clone size: .
D gene: .
V gene: TRBV9
CDR3 protein: CASSVDGTSTDTQYF
CDR3 DNA: TGTGCCAGCAGCGTAGACGGGACTAGCACAGATACGCAGTATTTT

J gene: TRBJ1-5
CDR3 length: 15
clone size: few
D gene: TRBD1
V gene: TRBV6-5
CDR3 protein: CASSWDSSPNQPQHF
CDR3 DNA: TGTGCCAGCAGCTGGGACAGTTCCCCCAATCAGCCCCAGCATTTT

J gene: TRBJ2-6
CDR3 length: 17
clone size: few
D gene: .
V gene: TRBV5-1
CDR3 protein: CASSLEAGASGANVLTF
CDR3 DNA: TGCGCCAGCAGCTTGGAGGCAGGGGCCTCTGGGGCCAACGTCCTGACTTTC

J gene: TRBJ1-1
CDR3 length: 15
clone size: few
D gene: .
V gene: TRBV4-2
CDR3 protein: CASSQGLTENTEAFF
CDR3 DNA: TGTGCCAGCAGCCAAGGCCTGACAGAGAACACTGAAGCTTTCTTT

J gene: TRBJ1-3
CDR3 length: 12
clone size: .
D gene: .
V gene: TRBV12-5
CDR3 protein: CASGPQGEIIYF
CDR3 DNA: TGTGCTAGTGGTCCCCAGGGTGAAATCATATATTTT

J gene: TRBJ2-1
CDR3 length: 12
clone size: few
D gene: .
V gene: TRBV5-6
CDR3 protein: CASSLRGLEQFF
CDR3 DNA: TGTGCCAGCAGCTTGCGGGGTCTAGAGCAGTTCTTC

J gene: TRBJ2-3
CDR3 length: 16
clone size: .
D gene: TRBD2
V gene: TRBV7-9
CDR3 protein: CASNPWRGGRTDTQYF
CDR3 DNA: TGTGCCAGCAACCCCTGGCGGGGGGGCCGGACAGATACGCAGTATTTT

J gene: TRBJ1-1
CDR3 length: 12
clone size: .
D gene: .
V gene: TRBV12-3/TRBV12-4
CDR3 protein: CASTSGTFEAFF
CDR3 DNA: TGTGCCAGCACCTCCGGGACGTTTGAAGCTTTCTTT

J gene: TRBJ2-3
CDR3 length: 13
clone size: .
D gene: .
V gene: TRBV24-1
CDR3 protein: CATRQGGTDTQYF
CDR3 DNA: TGTGCCACCAGGCAGGGAGGTACAGATACGCAGTATTTT

J gene: TRBJ2-7
CDR3 length: 14
clone size: many
D gene: TRBD2
V gene: TRBV7-8
CDR3 protein: CASSWTGTSYEQYF
CDR3 DNA: TGTGCCAGCAGTTGGACCGGGACTAGCTACGAGCAGTACTTC

J gene: TRBJ1-1
CDR3 length: 15
clone size: .
D gene: .
V gene: TRBV27
CDR3 protein: CASSLTGSTGVEAFF
CDR3 DNA: TGTGCCAGCAGTTTAACAGGTTCCACCGGTGTGGAAGCTTTCTTT

J gene: TRBJ2-5
CDR3 length: 16
clone size: few
D gene: .
V gene: TRBV12-3/TRBV12-4
CDR3 protein: CASSLDPKWGQETQYF
CDR3 DNA: TGTGCCAGCAGTTTAGATCCAAAATGGGGCCAAGAGACCCAGTACTTC

J gene: TRBJ2-5
CDR3 length: 14
clone size: many
D gene: .
V gene: TRBV7-3
CDR3 protein: CASSPTGLQETQYF
CDR3 DNA: TGTGCCAGCAGCCCTACAGGATTACAAGAGACCCAGTACTTC

J gene: TRBJ1-5
CDR3 length: 14
clone size: few
D gene: .
V gene: TRBV20-1
CDR3 protein: CSATQLRSDQPQHF
CDR3 DNA: TGCAGTGCTACCCAGCTGAGATCGGATCAGCCCCAGCATTTT

J gene: TRBJ2-3
CDR3 length: 16
clone size: .
D gene: TRBD2
V gene: TRBV4-1
CDR3 protein: CASSRALAGSTDTQYF
CDR3 DNA: TGCGCCAGCAGCCGGGCACTAGCGGGGAGCACAGATACGCAGTATTTT

J gene: TRBJ2-6
CDR3 length: 17
clone size: .
D gene: TRBD2
V gene: TRBV10-2
CDR3 protein: CASSGGGTNSGANVLTF
CDR3 DNA: TGCGCCAGCAGTGGTGGGGGGACTAACTCTGGGGCCAACGTCCTGACTTTC

J gene: TRBJ2-3
CDR3 length: 13
clone size: many
D gene: .
V gene: TRBV5-1
CDR3 protein: CASSTQGADTQYF
CDR3 DNA: TGCGCCAGTTCTACGCAGGGTGCAGATACGCAGTATTTT

J gene: TRBJ1-1
CDR3 length: 14
clone size: .
D gene: .
V gene: TRBV10-3
CDR3 protein: CAIRMDSWNTEAFF
CDR3 DNA: TGTGCCATCAGGATGGACAGCTGGAACACTGAAGCTTTCTTT